The 3 T cell receptor beta chains below come from one sample, sequenced in a study of T cells after yellow fever vaccination. TCRdb reanalysed the 5' RACE reads using MiXCR and keeps one entry per CDR3 protein. This sample has 350,000 to 450,000 distinct CDR3 sequences, with roughly a sixth found just once. The sample consisted of PBMCs, taken before the yellow fever booster vaccination. Receptors originate from a man aged 18-30 years who received the YFV17D yellow fever vaccine.

The rearrangement joins TRBV4-1 to TRBJ2-7, with 11 positions matching TRBD1. Germline V CDR1 and CDR2: MGHRA, YSYEKL. V lost 4 bases, J lost 7 bases, and 6 bases stayed unmatched. The CDR3 loop spans 14 amino acids. DNA for the CDR3: TGCGCCAGCAGCCCTTCGGGACAGGGGGGAGAGCAGTACGTC. This translates into CASSPSGQGGEQYV.

The genes are TRBV12-3 or TRBV12-4 and TRBJ2-3; 8 bases agree with TRBD2. The ends lost 6 bases at V and 9 bases at J; junction bases unmatched: 8. The CDR3 length is 13 residues. The CDR3 coding sequence is TGTGCCAGCAGCTCGCCGGGGGGGAGGACGCAGTATTTT. This gives the protein CASSSPGGRTQYF.

This clonotype was seen more than once but under ten times. As DNA, the CDR3 is TGTGCCAGCAAGACCGACGGGTCGGGCACCATATATTTT. It encodes CASKTDGSGTIYF. The chain employs TRBV9 and TRBJ1-3; D is undetermined. CDR3 length: 13 residues. Germline CDR1 reads SGDLS; CDR2 reads YYNGEE. Deletions cut 6 bases from V and 9 bases from J, with 16 bases between.